These 20 T cell receptor beta chains were all obtained from the same sample, sequenced in a study of identical twins. TCRdb called the 5' RACE reads again in MiXCR, with one record for every CDR3 protein. The top ten clones hold around 0.52% of a sample with 450,000 or so distinct CDR3 sequences, over 12% of them seen once. These data were also filed under a second study, of yellow fever vaccine responses in identical twins.

Sequencing was done on a sample of CD4+ T cells sorted from blood. The receptors come from a woman younger than 35 in good health.

This clonotype has a handful of counts. The chain combines TRBV7-8 with TRBJ1-2; D might be TRBD1 (5 bases). Germline V CDR1 and CDR2: SGHVS, FQNEAQ. The CDR3 runs 15 residues. V was trimmed by 5 bases and J by 8 bases, leaving 21 bases between them. CDR3 sequence (DNA): TGTGCCAGCAGCCCAACTCGGGACCTAATTAACGGCTACACCTTC. Translated: CASSPTRDLINGYTF.

The CDR3 nucleotides are TGTGCCAGCAGTTCCCCCCCTAAGGGGGGGCCTCGTTCGGAAGAGACCCAGTACTTC. This sequence encodes CASSSPPKGGPRSEETQYF. This chain uses TRBV2 with TRBJ2-5; D may be TRBD2 (7 bases). The CDR3 is 19 residues long. Germline lookup yields CDR1 SNHLY and CDR2 FYNNEI. Trimming removed 5 bases from V and 3 bases from J, with 28 bases in between. Combining the CDR3 with reference TRBV2 and TRBJ2-5 gives the whole variable domain EPEVTQTPSHQVTQMGQEVILRCVPISNHLYFYWYRQILGQKVEFLVSFYNNEISEKSEIFDDQFSVERPDGSNFTLKIRSTKLEDSAMYFCASSSPPKGGPRSEETQYFGPGTRLLVL.

CDR3 loop: CASSPWTSVHEQYF. In DNA form, the CDR3 reads TGTGCCAGCAGCCCCTGGACTAGCGTCCACGAGCAGTACTTC. V gene TRBV3-1 combines with J gene TRBJ2-7; 9 nucleotides agree with TRBD2. Germline V gene data show CDR1 as LGHDT and CDR2 as YNNKEL (reference sequence). This CDR3 spans 14 amino acids. With V trimmed by 4 bases and J by 5 bases, 6 bases remained unmatched.

This clonotype occurred a few times. The chain joins TRBV12-3 or TRBV12-4 to TRBJ2-5; D gene ambiguous. Trimming pared 7 bases from V and 5 bases from J, leaving 11 bases between. This CDR3 region has 12 residues. In DNA form, the CDR3 reads TGTGCCAGCACCAACCCGAGGGAGACCCAGTACTTC. Its translation is CASTNPRETQYF.

This clonotype showed up just a few times. V usage is TRBV25-1 and J usage is TRBJ2-7; 7 nucleotides match TRBD1. Unmatched junction bases numbered 3, after V lost 6 bases and J lost 4 bases. Germline V gives CDR1 MGHDK, CDR2 SYGVNS. The length of the CDR3 is 12 residues. CDR3 residues: CASRGQLYEQYF. The CDR3 bases are TGTGCCAGCAGGGGACAGCTATACGAGCAGTACTTC.

This rearrangement joins TRBV7-2 to TRBJ2-7; 10 bases agree with TRBD2. Germline assignment: CDR1 SGHTA and CDR2 FQGNSA. Unmatched junction bases numbered 5, after V lost 5 bases and J lost 4 bases. The CDR3 contains 14 residues. DNA of the CDR3: TGTGCCAGCAGCGCGGGACTAGCGAGATACGAGCAGTACTTC. Translating it yields CASSAGLARYEQYF.

This chain joins TRBV20-1 and TRBJ2-7; 7 bases map to TRBD1. This CDR3 spans 14 amino acids. V lost 1 base to trimming and J lost 1 base; unmatched junction nucleotides: 4. Germline V gene sequence: CDR1 DFQATT, CDR2 SNEGSKA (reference sequence). CDR3 sequence: CSARVPGGSYEQYF. The CDR3 DNA is TGCAGTGCTAGAGTGCCAGGGGGTTCCTACGAGCAGTACTTC.

This clonotype has ten or more counts. The chain couples TRBV7-2 to TRBJ2-3; a possible D gene is TRBD2 (5 bases). CDR1 is SGHTA and CDR2 is FQGNSA in the germline V gene. V was pared by 5 bases and J by 3 bases, with 12 bases between. The CDR3 consists of 14 residues. CDR3 bases: TGTGCCAGCAGCCGAACGACGGGAACAGATACGCAGTATTTT. Its protein is CASSRTTGTDTQYF. Drawing the rest from reference TRBV7-2 and TRBJ2-3, the complete variable domain is GAGVSQSPSNKVTEKGKDVELRCDPISGHTALYWYRQSLGQGLEFLIYFQGNSAPDKSGLPSDRFSAERTGGSVSTLTIQRTQQEDSAVYLCASSRTTGTDTQYFGPGTRLTVL.

This clonotype was counted a few times. V gene TRBV19 combines with J gene TRBJ2-4; 7 nucleotides align to TRBD2. The CDR3 is 14 residues long. The ends lost 3 bases at V and 7 bases at J; junction bases unmatched: 6. Per germline, CDR1 LNHDA and CDR2 SQIVND (reference sequence). CDR3 sequence (DNA): TGTGCCAGTAGTATGGATAGCGGGTTGAACATTCAGTACTTC. Protein: CASSMDSGLNIQYF.

The chain combines TRBV30 with TRBJ2-7, with D perhaps matching TRBD1 or TRBD2 (5 bases each). V was pared by 7 bases and J by 4 bases, with 14 bases between. The CDR3 runs 12 residues. The germline gives CDR1 GTSNPN, CDR2 SVGIG (reference sequence). The CDR3 spells CALGRSNYEQYF. The DNA of the CDR3 is TGTGCCTTGGGACGGAGCAATTACGAGCAGTACTTC.

This clonotype appeared a single time. The chain has TRBV7-9 and TRBJ1-5; possibly TRBD1 for D (5 bases). V lost 2 bases to trimming and J lost 1 base, with 12 bases between them. This CDR3 spans 16 amino acids. The germline V gene has CDR1 SEHNR and CDR2 FQNEAQ (reference sequence). CDR3 sequence reads: CASSLSGSLSNQPQHF. The DNA of the CDR3 is TGTGCCAGCAGCTTATCAGGGAGCCTCAGCAATCAGCCCCAGCATTTT.

The chain combines TRBV6-4 with TRBJ2-3; TRBD2 matches at 7 bases. Looked up from germline, CDR1 is MRHNA and CDR2 is SNTAGT. CDR3 length equals 15 residues. Trimming took 2 bases from V and 1 from J; bases not matched to a gene: 3. CDR3 loop: CASSDRSGRTDTQYF. Written as DNA, the CDR3 is TGTGCCAGCAGTGACCGTAGCGGGCGCACAGATACGCAGTATTTT.

The V gene is TRBV5-1, the J gene TRBJ2-5; D ambiguous. Germline V gene data show CDR1 as SGHRS and CDR2 as YFSETQ. V was shortened by 4 bases and J by 4 bases, with 14 bases between the two germline ends. This CDR3 has 14 amino acids. The chain's CDR3 is CASSPGLLGETQYF. As DNA, the CDR3 is TGCGCCAGCAGCCCCGGGCTTTTGGGAGAGACCCAGTACTTC.

With regard to this clonotype: One end of the junction varies from germline; a read error may be responsible. CDR3 protein: CASSLSGGTSTDMQYF. The CDR3 bases are TGTGCCAGCAGCTTAAGCGGGGGGACTAGCACAGATATGCAGTATTTT. The chain employs TRBV7-2 and TRBJ2-3; 9 bases map to TRBD2. The germline V gene has CDR1 SGHTA and CDR2 FQGNSA. This CDR3 is built from 16 residues.

This clonotype was observed a handful of times. The rearrangement uses TRBV12-3 or TRBV12-4 and TRBJ1-3; TRBD1 is a possible D gene (6 bases). V gave up 6 bases and J gave up 3 bases, with 15 bases separating them. The CDR3 covers 15 residues. The CDR3 nucleotides read TGTGCCAGCAGAGCGCCAGGGGTTGGTGGAAACACCATATATTTT. Protein sequence: CASRAPGVGGNTIYF.

J is TRBJ2-3 and V is TRBV7-2, with a tentative D call TRBD2 (6 bases). The V end lost 3 bases, the J end lost 6 bases, and 10 bases lay between the germline ends. There are 13 residues in the CDR3. Germline CDR1 is SGHTA and CDR2 is FQGNSA. The DNA for the CDR3 is TGTGCCAGCAGCTTCCCCCGGGGGGATACGCAGTATTTT. Residues: CASSFPRGDTQYF.

In its sample, this clonotype was seen a few times. The V call is TRBV5-1, the J call TRBJ2-7; either TRBD1 or TRBD2 may supply D (5 bases each). From germline, CDR1 is SGHRS and CDR2 YFSETQ. CDR3 length: 17 amino acids. The V and J ends lost 3 bases and 2 bases respectively, with 21 bases between them. CDR3 sequence reads: CASSSTGDLLSPYEQYF. For the CDR3, the DNA is TGCGCCAGCAGCTCGACCGGGGACCTACTATCCCCCTACGAGCAGTACTTC.

CDR3 nucleotide sequence: TGTGCCAGCAGTACTGGGGGGACAGGGGGCTACAATGAGCAGTTCTTC. This encodes CASSTGGTGGYNEQFF. V usage is TRBV28 and J usage is TRBJ2-1; TRBD1 matches 11 bases. The ends lost 5 bases at V and 3 bases at J; junction bases unmatched: 6. This CDR3 has 16 amino acids. Per the germline V gene, CDR1 is MDHEN and CDR2 is SYDVKM.

The table lists this clonotype with a few counts. The V gene is TRBV7-8, the J gene TRBJ1-2; the match to TRBD1 covers 7 bases. Germline V gives CDR1 SGHVS, CDR2 FQNEAQ. This CDR3 region has 16 residues. V was clipped by 5 bases and J by 1 base; unmatched bases: 10. The CDR3, as DNA: TGTGCCAGCAGCCTACTGACAGGGTGGGGTAACTATGGCTACACCTTC. This codes for CASSLLTGWGNYGYTF.

This clonotype was observed a handful of times. The CDR3 reads CASAGQGNQPQHF. The CDR3 coding sequence is TGTGCCAGCGCGGGACAGGGTAATCAGCCCCAGCATTTT. This chain connects TRBV2 to TRBJ1-5, with 9 bases lining up with TRBD1. The CDR3 is 13 amino acids. With 8 bases clipped from V and 4 bases from J, the junction kept 3 bases outside the gene matches. Per germline, CDR1 SNHLY and CDR2 FYNNEI.